This record looks at one TCR beta chain sequence and its context. The sample belongs to a study of cytomegalovirus exposure and HLA in healthy donors. Both 60 Vbeta primers and 13 Jbeta primers went into the PCR. Repertoires were generated with immunoSEQ multiplex PCR, while TCRdb's copy carries only in-frame clones and drops some. The table lists fewer than 120,000 clones, around 85% of them singletons. Germline V gene data show CDR1 as SNHLY and CDR2 as FYNNEI. The CDR3 extends over 12 amino acids. The V end lost 6 bases, the J end lost 3 bases, and 9 bases lay between the germline ends. The chain is built from TRBV2 and TRBJ2-7; possible D gene TRBD2, 5 bases. The sample comprised PBMCs. This TCR was sampled from a man aged 25-45 years in good health and CMV-seropositive. Here the CDR3 DNA reads TGTGCCAGCAGGTTGGACTTCTACGAGCAGTACTTC. Translated, it gives CASRLDFYEQYF.